A single sample is the source of the 19 T cell receptor beta chains below, sequenced in a study of cytomegalovirus exposure and HLA in healthy donors. The PCR made use of 60 Vbeta and 13 Jbeta primers. Only in-frame clones appear in the TCRdb table, and some are missing; sequencing was by immunoSEQ multiplex PCR. Found here are 150,000 to 200,000 clones, more than 60% of them singletons; the top ten hold over 4.5%. Sequenced: PBMCs. Receptors originate from a male donor in good health and CMV-seronegative.

V gene TRBV7-8 combines with J gene TRBJ2-3, with D tentatively TRBD1 (6 bases). The CDR3 covers 17 residues. The germline V gene encodes CDR1 SGHVS and CDR2 FQNEAQ. V shed 3 bases and J shed 2 bases, with 18 bases lying between them. CDR3 DNA: TGTGCCAGCAGCTTTGGGGGCGTAGTGAGGATCACAGATACGCAGTATTTT. It codes for CASSFGGVVRITDTQYF.

The chain joins TRBV25-1 to TRBJ1-3, with D tentatively TRBD1 (5 bases). This CDR3 spans 14 amino acids. Trimming cost V 6 bases and J 2 bases, with 11 bases left between them. Germline V gene data show CDR1 as MGHDK and CDR2 as SYGVNS. The CDR3 protein is CASRRAGTGNTIYF. The CDR3 DNA follows: TGTGCCAGCAGAAGAGCAGGGACTGGAAACACCATATATTTT.

This clone was found a few times. V and J are TRBV2 and TRBJ2-6, with D hard to call. This CDR3 has 18 residues. Germline lookup yields CDR1 SNHLY and CDR2 FYNNEI. The V end lost 3 bases, the J end lost 4 bases, and 19 bases lay between the germline ends. In DNA, the CDR3 is TGTGCCAGCAGTGATGCCCTACGGCGGATGATCGGGGCCAACGTCCTGACTTTC. It translates to CASSDALRRMIGANVLTF.

As DNA, the CDR3 is TGTGCCACCTTACCCCATAGCGGGAGAGAGACCCAGTACTTC. Translated, it gives CATLPHSGRETQYF. This sequence joins TRBV9 and TRBJ2-5; 9 nucleotides match TRBD2. CDR3 length: 14 residues. Germline V lookup: CDR1 SGDLS, CDR2 YYNGEE. J was trimmed by 4 bases and V by 9 bases; bases with no gene match: 10.

The gene calls are TRBV5-1 and TRBJ2-1; 7 nucleotides line up with TRBD2. This CDR3 comprises 15 residues. The germline V gene has CDR1 SGHRS and CDR2 YFSETQ. Trimming took 5 bases from V and 2 from J; bases not matched to a gene: 7. The CDR3 nucleotides are TGCGCCAGCAGTTCAGCGGGACCCCCCTACAATGAGCAGTTCTTC. The encoded protein is CASSSAGPPYNEQFF.

V and J are TRBV19 and TRBJ1-2; D possibly corresponds to TRBD1 (5 bases). V was pared by 3 bases and J by 2 bases, with 7 bases between. Germline V gene lookup returns CDR1 LNHDA and CDR2 SQIVND (reference sequence). This CDR3 has 13 residues. The CDR3 spells CASSMKGNYGYTF. The CDR3 nucleotides are TGTGCCAGTAGTATGAAGGGGAACTATGGCTACACCTTC.

This chain uses TRBV18 with TRBJ1-1; TRBD1 aligns across 7 bases. Germline assignment: CDR1 KGHSH and CDR2 LQKENI. V shed 6 bases and J 1 base; nucleotides not matched to a gene: 8. The CDR3 totals 15 residues. DNA of the CDR3: TGTGCCAGCTCTCCCCAGGGACAGCAGAACACTGAAGCTTTCTTT. Its translation: CASSPQGQQNTEAFF.

The chain joins TRBV28 to TRBJ2-7; weak D call: TRBD1 (6 bases). Trimming left V 2 bases short and J 5 bases short, with 16 bases between. This CDR3 region has 15 residues. Germline CDR1 reads MDHEN; CDR2 reads SYDVKM. This CDR3 reads CASSLQGQGPNEQYF. The CDR3 DNA reads as TGTGCCAGCAGTTTACAGGGGCAGGGGCCCAACGAGCAGTACTTC.

The V gene is TRBV18, the J gene TRBJ2-2, with D tentatively TRBD1 (7 bases). V was trimmed by 6 bases and J by 4 bases, leaving 18 bases between them. CDR1 is KGHSH and CDR2 is LQKENI in the germline V gene. This CDR3 is 16 amino acids long. The CDR3 protein is CASSPEEGAGTGELFF. The DNA for the CDR3 is TGTGCCAGCTCCCCAGAGGAGGGGGCTGGCACCGGGGAGCTGTTTTTT.

This sequence joins TRBV4-1 and TRBJ2-1; D remains unclear. This CDR3 has 15 amino acids. Germline-derived CDR1 and CDR2 are MGHRA and YSYEKL. Trimming took off 0 bases at V and 0 bases at J, with 6 bases between the two ends. The CDR3 DNA reads TGCGCCAGCAGCCAAGAGGTAGTCTCCTACAATGAGCAGTTCTTC. This translates into CASSQEVVSYNEQFF.

V usage is TRBV7-6 and J usage is TRBJ1-1; TRBD1 matches 7 bases. Germline loops: CDR1 SGHVS, CDR2 FNYEAQ. There are 14 residues in the CDR3. V trimming: 1 base; J trimming: 6 bases; junction bases outside the gene matches: 5. This CDR3 reads CASSLGGTASEAFF. CDR3 nucleotides: TGTGCCAGCAGCTTAGGGGGGACAGCCTCTGAAGCTTTCTTT.

The chain recombines TRBV6-6 with TRBJ1-4; D is perhaps TRBD1 (6 bases). The CDR3 is 15 amino acids. CDR1 is MNHNY and CDR2 is SVGAGI in the germline V gene (reference sequence). V was shortened by 6 bases and J by 5 bases, with 16 bases between the two germline ends. CDR3: CASSLGQFMNEKLFF. The CDR3 DNA follows: TGTGCCAGCAGCCTCGGACAGTTTATGAATGAAAAACTGTTTTTT.

V usage is TRBV7-9 and J usage is TRBJ2-7, with D perhaps TRBD2 (6 bases). The CDR3 has 17 residues. Germline V lookup: CDR1 SEHNR, CDR2 FQNEAQ (reference sequence). V gave up 5 bases and J gave up 1 base, with 21 bases separating them. CDR3 residues: CASSPPPRVAESYEQYF. In DNA form, the CDR3 reads TGTGCCAGCAGCCCCCCCCCGAGGGTAGCGGAATCCTACGAGCAGTACTTC. Looking up the rest from reference TRBV7-9 and TRBJ2-7 gives the full variable domain: DTGVSQNPRHKITKRGQNVTFRCDPISEHNRLYWYRQTLGQGPEFLTYFQNEAQLEKSRLLSDRFSAERPKGSFSTLEIQRTEQGDSAMYLCASSPPPRVAESYEQYFGPGTRLTVT.

The genes are TRBV19 and TRBJ2-1; TRBD2 aligns across 9 bases. CDR1 and CDR2 from the germline V gene are LNHDA and SQIVND (reference sequence). The length of the CDR3 is 15 residues. Trimming removed 5 bases from V and 2 bases from J; junction bases left unmatched: 4. The CDR3 sequence is CASSPASGAYNEQFF. Written as DNA, the CDR3 is TGTGCCAGTAGTCCTGCTAGCGGGGCCTACAATGAGCAGTTCTTC.

This clone was detected a few times. The chain joins TRBV6-5 to TRBJ2-1; 9 bases are a match to TRBD2. The CDR3 covers 15 residues. The germline CDR1 and CDR2 sequences are MNHEY and SVGAGI. Losses at the gene ends were 6 bases for V and 2 bases for J; bases not matched to a gene: 5. The CDR3 protein is CASRLAGVTYNEQFF. The CDR3, as DNA: TGTGCCAGCAGACTAGCGGGTGTAACCTACAATGAGCAGTTCTTC.

The J gene is TRBJ1-6, the V gene TRBV18, with TRBD1 matching 7 bases. The ends lost 3 bases at V and 6 bases at J; junction bases unmatched: 5. Germline V gene lookup returns CDR1 KGHSH and CDR2 LQKENI. This CDR3 is 15 amino acids long. This CDR3 is CASSPSDRSNSPLHF. CDR3 nucleotides: TGTGCCAGCTCACCTTCGGACAGGAGTAATTCACCCCTCCACTTT.

The CDR3 protein is CASSQASGGANEQFF. The CDR3 region has the DNA TGTGCCAGCAGCCAAGCTAGCGGGGGGGCCAATGAGCAGTTCTTC. This chain links TRBV4-2 with TRBJ2-1, with TRBD2 matching 12 bases. Germline CDR1 is LGHNA and CDR2 is YNFKEQ. V lost 1 base to trimming and J lost 6 bases; unmatched junction nucleotides: 1. The CDR3 contains 15 residues.

This chain links TRBV7-2 with TRBJ1-2; 7 nucleotides agree with TRBD1. V lost 2 bases to trimming and J lost 4 bases; unmatched junction nucleotides: 7. Germline CDR1 reads SGHTA; CDR2 reads FQGNSA. The CDR3 is made up of 15 amino acids. This CDR3 reads CASSLHEGQSYGYTF. CDR3 bases: TGTGCCAGCAGCTTACATGAGGGACAGTCCTATGGCTACACCTTC. Together with reference TRBV7-2 and TRBJ1-2, the CDR3 gives the full variable domain: GAGVSQSPSNKVTEKGKDVELRCDPISGHTALYWYRQSLGQGLEFLIYFQGNSAPDKSGLPSDRFSAERTGGSVSTLTIQRTQQEDSAVYLCASSLHEGQSYGYTFGSGTRLTVV.

CDR3 sequence: CASSQASMAYEQYF. The CDR3 DNA sequence: TGCGCCAGCAGCCAAGCTAGTATGGCCTACGAGCAGTACTTC. The rearrangement uses TRBV4-1 and TRBJ2-7; D gene unclear. The CDR3 runs 14 residues. Deletions cut 1 base from V and 2 bases from J, with 9 bases between. Per germline, CDR1 MGHRA and CDR2 YSYEKL.